One and the same sample provided the 4 T cell receptor beta chains below, sequenced in a study of T-cell memory formation after mild COVID-19. TCRdb re-analysed the 5' RACE reads in MiXCR, keeping a single row per CDR3 protein. The table shows about 560,000 distinct CDR3 sequences, with under 20% occurring only once. The sample consisted of PBMCs or a T cell subset sorted from them (not recorded which). The receptors shown here come from an adult woman who had mild COVID-19 (a few samples of this study predate the infection). Cell type and time point are not known.

The chain's CDR3 is CASSLDLSLREQYF. CDR3 sequence (DNA): TGTGCCAGCAGCTTAGATCTGAGCCTCCGGGAGCAGTACTTC. V and J are TRBV11-2 and TRBJ2-7; no reliable D call. This CDR3 has 14 amino acids. V shed 0 bases and J shed 7 bases, with 13 bases lying between them. Germline CDR1 is SGHAT and CDR2 is FQNNGV.

This CDR3 is CATSDLFIGEDTQYF. In DNA form, the CDR3 reads TGTGCCACCAGTGATTTATTCATAGGGGAGGATACGCAGTATTTT. This chain joins TRBV24-1 and TRBJ2-3; the D gene could be TRBD1 or TRBD2 (5 bases each). V was shortened by 1 base and J by 6 bases, with 13 bases between the two germline ends. This CDR3 is built from 15 residues. Germline V gene lookup returns CDR1 KGHDR and CDR2 SFDVKD.

The CDR3 region is CASSYVVDEQFF. CDR3 in DNA: TGTGCCAGCAGTTATGTGGTGGACGAGCAGTTCTTC. The gene calls are TRBV6-2 or TRBV6-3 and TRBJ2-1; D is undetermined. Trimming pared 3 bases from V and 10 bases from J, leaving 10 bases between. Germline values: CDR1 MNHEY, CDR2 SVGEGT. CDR3 length: 12 residues.

The V call is TRBV20-1, the J call TRBJ2-5; perhaps D is TRBD1 or TRBD2 (5 bases each). Between the trimmed V and J ends, which lost 3 bases and 1 base, there was a span of 15 bases. This CDR3 is built from 15 residues. CDR1 and CDR2 from the germline V gene are DFQATT and SNEGSKA (reference sequence). The CDR3 region is CSASTGLEAQETQYF. The CDR3 coding sequence is TGCAGTGCTAGTACAGGACTCGAGGCCCAAGAGACCCAGTACTTC.